Listed below are T cell receptor beta chains from one sample, sequenced in a study of breast tumors, draining lymph nodes, adjacent tissues. TCRdb recomputed calls from the multiplex PCR reads with MiXCR, one row per CDR3 protein. The table has approximately 130,000 distinct CDR3 sequences, around 20% seen once. The sequencing sample was made of axillary lymph node tissue. These receptor sequences come from a female donor with breast cancer. Some clones in this sample may be carry-over from other donors' samples. The CDR3 runs from the conserved cysteine through the conserved F or W. The D gene is left open where the match is weak. Not every row has a clone size; where given, it reads once, few, many or a size class.

abundance | j_gene | v_gene | d_gene | CDR3nt | CDR3aa
many | TRBJ2-7 | TRBV15 | - | TGTGCCACCAGCAGAGATCCCGGGAGCACCTACGAGCAGTACTTC | CATSRDPGSTYEQYF
- | TRBJ2-1 | TRBV28 | TRBD2 | TGTGCCAGCAGCTTGGGACTAGCGGGGCCAGAGCTTGACAATGAGCAGTTCTTC | CASSLGLAGPELDNEQFF
many | TRBJ1-2 | TRBV9 | - | TGTGCCAGCAGCGTGAACACTAACCTCTATGGCTACACCTTC | CASSVNTNLYGYTF
many | TRBJ2-7 | TRBV6-1 | - | TGTGCCAGCATCGCCTTGGGCACCCCCTCCTACGAGCAGTACTTC | CASIALGTPSYEQYF
many | TRBJ1-6 | TRBV20-1 | - | TGCAGTGCTAGAGATCTAGAGGGTCCAGGTAGTAATTCACCCCTCCACTTT | CSARDLEGPGSNSPLHF
many | TRBJ2-7 | TRBV20-1 | - | TGCAGTGCCCGGTACGGTGGCTACGAGCAGTACTTC | CSARYGGYEQYF
many | TRBJ2-1 | TRBV10-3 | TRBD1 | TGTGCCACCGGCATGTCGGACAGGGGGCTGGTCTTC | CATGMSDRGLVF
- | TRBJ2-1 | TRBV18 | TRBD1 | TGTGCCAGCTCACCTTTTGGGACAGCTACCGTAGTCTACAATGAGCACTTCTTC | CASSPFGTATVVYNEHFF
many | TRBJ2-3 | TRBV5-4 | TRBD2 | TGTGCCAGCAGCTCACCGGCTAGCGGGGAAGATACGCAGTATTTT | CASSSPASGEDTQYF
many | TRBJ2-5 | TRBV27 | - | TGTGCCAGCAGTGCCGGGGTCCAAGAGACCCAGTACTTC | CASSAGVQETQYF
- | TRBJ1-2 | TRBV14 | - | TGTGCCAGCAGCCAAGCGAGCTATGGCTACACCTTC | CASSQASYGYTF
many | TRBJ2-7 | TRBV15 | TRBD2 | TGTGCCACCAGCAGTAGCGGGATAAGGTCGTACTTC | CATSSSGIRSYF
many | TRBJ2-2 | TRBV11-3 | - | TGTGCCAGCAGCTTAGTACGGGGCGGGGAGCTGTTTTTT | CASSLVRGGELFF
many | TRBJ2-1 | TRBV11-2 | TRBD2 | TGTGCCAGCAGCTCGACTAGCGGGAGGACTCGCAATGAGCAGTTCTTC | CASSSTSGRTRNEQFF
many | TRBJ2-7 | TRBV11-2 | - | TGTGCCAGCAGCTTAGGCGGACTTGGCGAGCAGTACTTC | CASSLGGLGEQYF
many | TRBJ2-7 | TRBV29-1 | TRBD2 | TGCAGCGTCGGGGGGCTAGCGGGATCCTACGAGCAGTACTTC | CSVGGLAGSYEQYF
many | TRBJ2-1 | TRBV19 | TRBD1 | TGTGCCAGCGGGACAGGGTTGATAGATGAGCAGTTCTTC | CASGTGLIDEQFF
many | TRBJ2-5 | TRBV2 | - | TGTGCCAGCAGAACCGGGACATCTAAAGAGACCCAGTACTTC | CASRTGTSKETQYF
many | TRBJ2-1 | TRBV9 | TRBD2 | TGTGCCAGCAGCGTCTTCCTAGCGGGAGGTGGCAATGAGCAGTTCTTC | CASSVFLAGGGNEQFF
few | TRBJ1-2 | TRBV28 | TRBD1 | TGTGCCAGCAGCCCAGGGACAGGGACTTCTAACTATGGCTACACCTTC | CASSPGTGTSNYGYTF
many | TRBJ2-1 | TRBV28 | TRBD2 | TGTGCCAGTAAGAGCGGGAGGGCCTTCCACAATGAGCAGTTCTTC | CASKSGRAFHNEQFF
few | TRBJ1-5 | TRBV11-3 | - | TGTGCCAGCAGCTTAGTATCTGGGGAAGGAAGCAATCAGCCCCAGCATTTT | CASSLVSGEGSNQPQHF
many | TRBJ1-4 | TRBV12-3/TRBV12-4 | - | TGTGCCAGCAGTTTCCTTGGGGAGAACGAAAAACTGTTTTTT | CASSFLGENEKLFF
many | TRBJ1-2 | TRBV12-3/TRBV12-4 | - | TGTGCCAGCAGCTTGCGGACCGGGACGTACTATGGCTACACCTTC | CASSLRTGTYYGYTF
many | TRBJ2-2 | TRBV12-3/TRBV12-4 | - | TGTGCCAGCAGGGCTAGGGGGACCGGGGAGCTGTTTTTT | CASRARGTGELFF
- | TRBJ2-2 | TRBV4-2 | - | TGTGCCGGCAGCCAAGACCCAAGGGGACTTGTGGGCACCGGGGAGCTGTTTTTT | CAGSQDPRGLVGTGELFF
- | TRBJ1-2 | TRBV3-1 | - | TGTGCCAGCAGCCAAGATCCTGGGCTTCTGGGTGCAGGGGAGCATGGCTACACCTTC | CASSQDPGLLGAGEHGYTF
few | TRBJ1-5 | TRBV12-3/TRBV12-4 | - | TGTGCCAGCAGCCCTGCTGGCAGGGCAAATCAGCCCCAGCATTTT | CASSPAGRANQPQHF
many | TRBJ2-5 | TRBV9 | - | TGTGCCAGCAGCCCGGGGTGGCGAGAGACCCAGTACTTC | CASSPGWRETQYF
many | TRBJ2-7 | TRBV4-1 | TRBD1 | TGCGCCAGCTCCCTCCCGGGACAGGGGGCGGACGAGCAGTACTTC | CASSLPGQGADEQYF
- | TRBJ2-4 | TRBV19 | - | TGTGCCAGTAGTCCGTCGACAGGCGCCAAAAACATTCAGTACTTC | CASSPSTGAKNIQYF
many | TRBJ2-3 | TRBV20-1 | - | TGCAGTGCTAGAACTACGTTAGCGACCAGCACAGATACGCAGTATTTT | CSARTTLATSTDTQYF
many | TRBJ2-1 | TRBV6-1 | - | TGTGCCAGCAGTGAACGAAGTGCTAGCACTGAGCAGTTCTTC | CASSERSASTEQFF
many | TRBJ2-7 | TRBV5-1 | TRBD2 | TGCGCCAGCAGCTTGACAGGGCCGCCAGCGGGAGAGTCCTACGAGCAGTACTTC | CASSLTGPPAGESYEQYF
many | TRBJ2-3 | TRBV28 | - | TGTGCCAGCAGGGGACCTAGACCCACAGATACGCAGTATTTT | CASRGPRPTDTQYF
- | TRBJ2-1 | TRBV18 | TRBD2 | TGTGCCAGCTCACCACCGGGACTAGCGGGAAATGAGCAGTTCTTC | CASSPPGLAGNEQFF
few | TRBJ2-5 | TRBV28 | - | TGTGCCAGCAGTTTAATCGATGGGCTCCCCGAGACCCAGTACTTC | CASSLIDGLPETQYF
few | TRBJ2-5 | TRBV30 | - | TGTGCCTGGAGTGTACCTGGCAGAGAGACCCAGTACTTC | CAWSVPGRETQYF
many | TRBJ2-1 | TRBV11-3 | TRBD2 | TGTGCCAGCAGCCATACCGGGACTAGCGGGGGGGATGAGCAGTTCTTC | CASSHTGTSGGDEQFF
- | TRBJ2-5 | TRBV2 | TRBD1 | TGTGCCAGCAGTCAAGACAGGGCGGGTTTGGAGGCCCAGTACTTC | CASSQDRAGLEAQYF